This record looks at one T cell receptor beta chain sequence and its context. Its antigen remains unidentified. The repertoire was sequenced with immunoSEQ multiplex PCR; TCRdb's copy has only in-frame clones and lacks some. The repertoire holds approximately 2.3 million clones, with more than 80% as singletons. Donors, without exception, were Caucasian adults residing in Nashville, Tennessee. The record originates from a study of shared clonotypes between healthy human individuals. Trimming took 5 bases from V and 6 from J, leaving 20 bases between them. CDR1 is SGHTA, CDR2 FQGNSA, per germline. This CDR3 contains 16 residues. Study observations and caveats: Clonotype sharing among donors was thought likely to change with sequencing depth.

This chain uses TRBV7-2 with TRBJ1-5; possibly TRBD1 for D (6 bases). The receptor was derived from a man aged 18-30 years in good health. Some clones in this sample may be carry-over from other donors' samples. Sequences were obtained from naive CD4+ T cells from PBMCs. The subset denotes: CD45RA+ positively selected. The chain's CDR3 is CASSPTRTVGGQPQHF. As DNA, the CDR3 is TGTGCCAGCAGCCCAACTCGGACAGTGGGAGGTCAGCCCCAGCATTTT.